These 10 T cell receptor beta chains were sequenced from one sample in a study of T cells after yellow fever vaccination. One entry per CDR3 protein results from TCRdb running MiXCR on the 5' RACE reads. The sample consists of about 250,000 distinct CDR3 sequences, 3.6% of them appearing once. The sequenced sample was PBMCs, obtained 15 days after the yellow fever booster vaccination. Receptors originate from a man aged 18 to 29 who received the YFV17D yellow fever vaccine.

This clonotype has a count of ten or more. V gene TRBV4-1 combines with J gene TRBJ1-2; 7 bases agree with TRBD1. The CDR3 extends over 13 amino acids. The ends lost 6 bases at V and 7 bases at J; junction bases unmatched: 8. Germline-derived CDR1 and CDR2 are MGHRA and YSYEKL. CDR3 in amino acids: CASRQPDRTGYTF. The CDR3 DNA reads TGCGCCAGCAGGCAACCGGACAGGACTGGCTACACCTTC.

In this sample, this clonotype turned up many times. This rearrangement joins TRBV2 to TRBJ1-1; tentatively, D is TRBD1 (5 bases). The V end was cut by 7 bases, the J end by 0 bases, with 12 bases between. This CDR3 region has 14 residues. CDR1 SNHLY and CDR2 FYNNEI come from the germline V gene. CDR3 sequence reads: CASKPGRMNTEAFF. In nucleotides, the CDR3 is TGTGCCAGCAAGCCGGGACGGATGAACACTGAAGCTTTCTTT.

This clonotype has a count of ten or more. The chain is built from TRBV5-1 and TRBJ2-7, with D perhaps TRBD1 or TRBD2 (5 bases each). V lost 0 bases and J lost 4, with 8 bases in between. Germline CDR1 SGHRS, CDR2 YFSETQ. CDR3 length: 13 residues. This CDR3 reads CASSLGDGYEQYV. The CDR3 bases are TGCGCCAGCAGCTTGGGGGACGGGTACGAGCAGTACGTC.

This clonotype has a count of ten or more. This chain joins TRBV6-5 and TRBJ2-3; maybe TRBD2 (7 bases). The CDR3 consists of 15 residues. V gave up 0 bases and J gave up 4 bases, with 11 bases separating them. Germline loops: CDR1 MNHEY, CDR2 SVGAGI. DNA for the CDR3: TGTGCCAGCAGTTACTCACGGGGGGCCTCAGATACGCAGTATTTT. Its translation is CASSYSRGASDTQYF.

This clonotype was detected ten times or more. The chain employs TRBV29-1 and TRBJ1-1, with a weak D call TRBD1 (6 bases). This CDR3 comprises 12 residues. Germline loops: CDR1 SQVTM, CDR2 ANQGSEA. V was pared by 7 bases and J by 5 bases, with 14 bases between. In nucleotides, the CDR3 is TGCAGCGGCTACAGGGTTAGGACTGAAGCTTTCTTT. This sequence encodes CSGYRVRTEAFF.

This clonotype occurred many times. The chain links TRBV7-8 to TRBJ2-5, with D possibly being TRBD1 or TRBD2 (5 bases each). From germline, CDR1 is SGHVS and CDR2 FQNEAQ. V lost 1 base and J lost 2, with 14 bases in between. The CDR3 spans 16 residues. The CDR3 region has the DNA TGTGCCAGCAGCTTAGAGGTGGGGGAGATACAAGAGACCCAGTACTTC. Residues: CASSLEVGEIQETQYF.

This clonotype was detected only a few times. V and J are TRBV6-2 or TRBV6-3 and TRBJ1-1; 8 nucleotides align to TRBD1. The CDR3 spans 14 residues. Looked up from germline, CDR1 is MNHEY and CDR2 is SVGEGT. The J segment lost 2 bases and the V segment lost 7 bases, leaving 6 bases of the junction unmatched. CDR3 protein: CASKADRVNTEAFF. In DNA form, the CDR3 reads TGTGCCAGCAAGGCGGACAGGGTAAACACTGAAGCTTTCTTT.

This clonotype occurred many times. The rearrangement links TRBV12-3 or TRBV12-4 to TRBJ1-2, with 8 bases identical to TRBD1. Trimming removed 9 bases from V and 3 bases from J; junction bases left unmatched: 12. The CDR3 sequence is 15 residues long. CDR3 protein: CASFTHGTGDYGYTF. CDR3 sequence (DNA): TGTGCCAGTTTTACCCACGGGACAGGAGACTATGGCTACACCTTC.

A remark on this clonotype: This clone may be a read error of a much larger clone one base away. This chain connects TRBV6-1 to TRBJ1-1, with D hard to call. Germline CDR1 and CDR2: MNHNS and SASEGT. This CDR3 spans 14 amino acids. With 3 bases removed from V and 1 base from J, the gap between germline ends came to 9 bases. CDR3 residues: CASSDVVGNTEAFF. The CDR3 region has the DNA TGTGCCAGCAGTGATGTGGTGGGGAACACTGAAGCTTTCTTT.

This clonotype has at least ten counts. The chain is built from TRBV12-5 and TRBJ1-6; tentative D call: TRBD1 (6 bases). The germline gives CDR1 LGHNT, CDR2 FRNRAP. The CDR3 totals 13 residues. V lost 3 bases and J lost 10, with 10 bases in between. The CDR3 here is CASGLEGDSPLHF. In DNA, the CDR3 is TGTGCTAGTGGTTTAGAGGGGGACTCACCCCTCCACTTT. Combining the CDR3 with reference TRBV12-5 and TRBJ1-6 gives the whole variable domain DARVTQTPRHKVTEMGQEVTMRCQPILGHNTVFWYRQTMMQGLELLAYFRNRAPLDDSGMPKDRFSAEMPDATLATLKIQPSEPRDSAVYFCASGLEGDSPLHFGNGTRLTVT.